This T cell receptor (beta chain) stems from a study of blood T cell repertoires in COVID-19 (dated by TCRdb to the early 2020s). A note on the overall study: Samples covering the acute and convalescent phases of COVID-19 were provided by collaborators in the United States, Italy and Spain. Where available, HLA class I and class II types were taken from metadata supplied by the sample provider and were not determined by assay-based typing. Samples came from the ongoing ImmuneRACE study (first 160 participants) plus 1,254 subjects from 6 global collaborators. The prospective study material was composed of cDNA or gDNA derived from T cells, B-cell-depleted T cells, or PBMCs. The repertoires were released in a freely available public database intended as a resource for research on the immune response to SARS-CoV-2. A de-identified subject ID, COVID-19 status, age in years and sex were almost always included in the sample metadata. Deeply sampled blood TCRbeta repertoires from subjects exposed to, actively infected with, or recovered from COVID-19 were included in the dataset.

The immunoSEQ Assay, a bias-controlled multiplex PCR, was used to amplify TCRbeta CDR3 regions from genomic DNA. Per the original workflow: The number of nucleated cells in each sample was estimated by amplification of reference gene primers within the assay. Sequence reads were collapsed and filtered to measure the absolute abundance of every unique TCRbeta CDR3 rearrangement. For each sample, productive Simpson clonality was calculated by taking the square root of Simpson's diversity index across productive rearrangements. TCRdb re-hosts the immuneACCESS table, in-frame sequences only. Its copies lack some clones; in the studies checked, an unresolved V gene accounts for under half of them, and the cause for the rest is not known. Clone size and V and J calls were adopted from that table, with D and trimming inferred from the DNA. This sample has approximately 190,000 clones in its table, and 84% of those were observed once. The leading ten clones occupy more than 4.5% of the sample.

There are 18 amino acids in the CDR3, from cysteine to phenylalanine inclusive. Left in the record is the CDR3 DNA by itself, 54 bases read in frame from the first base. V and J are trimmed by 0 bases and 4 bases, and the gene matches miss 10 bases of the junction. Via the germline V gene, CDR1 is SGDLS and CDR2 YYNGEE. Findings and caveats that apply to the study as a whole: Clinical and demographic metadata were provided uncurated, with the amount varying by source and participant.

The collaborating institutions used their own protocols to collect whole blood in K2EDTA tubes. For TCRbeta analysis, collaborator samples were shipped as frozen whole blood, as isolated PBMCs, or as DNA extracted from either sample type. This clone appeared a single time. No cognate antigen has been identified for it. No base qualities exist here, and no much larger clone lies one base off it. The clonotype originates from a woman in her 70s with active or convalescent COVID-19. The V gene is TRBV9 and the J gene is TRBJ2-6, with 7 bases aligning to TRBD1. Material: peripheral blood. CDR3 region: CASSVVGGSSKGANVLTF. The bases read TGTGCCAGCAGCGTAGTAGGGGGCTCGTCAAAGGGGGCCAACGTCCTGACTTTC. Beyond the CDR3, the reference TRBV9 and TRBJ2-6 genes provide the residues; the full variable domain reads: DSGVTQTPKHLITATGQRVTLRCSPRSGDLSVYWYQQSLDQGLQFLIQYYNGEERAKGNILERFSAQQFPDLHSELNLSSLELGDSALYFCASSVVGGSSKGANVLTFGAGSRLTVL.